This TCR beta chain was profiled in a study of a mutant IDH1 vaccine in newly diagnosed glioma. Looking at the study overall: Each patient was administered eight vaccinations, scheduled in weeks 1, 3, 5, 7, 11, 15, 19 and 23. The start of vaccination came 4-6 weeks after radiotherapy alone, or with temozolomide cycles.

Time point meaning: week 23, last vaccination. Each dose delivered 300 ug of mutant IDH1 20-mer peptide subcutaneously with imiquimod. The repertoire was sequenced with immunoSEQ multiplex PCR; TCRdb's copy has only in-frame clones and lacks some. The sample includes about 20,000 clones, approximately 82% of them seen just once. Concerning this clone itself: Antigen specificity is unknown.

Study-wide results and limits: Seemingly, pseudoprogression had no relation to changes in the top peripheral T cell clonotypes.

The germline V gene encodes CDR1 LNHDA and CDR2 SQIVND (reference sequence). The V and J ends lost 8 bases and 2 bases, in that order; junction bases with no gene match: 11. The CDR3 loop spans 15 amino acids. This chain uses TRBV19 with TRBJ2-7; 8 nucleotides match TRBD1. Source: PBMCs, taken from a glioma patient whose treatment included an IDH1 peptide vaccine. The sequence came from a man aged 25-40 years with glioma. The chain's CDR3 is CASATGTGSPYEQYF. As DNA, the CDR3 is TGTGCCAGTGCTACCGGGACAGGAAGCCCCTACGAGCAGTACTTC.